The sequence of this T cell receptor beta chain was determined in a study of CD8+ T cells in alopecia areata. In the study overall: Treatment comprised oral tofacitinib, 5 to 10 mg twice daily, in treated patients. The SALT score measured affected scalp surface percentage in treated patients.

Extraction and reverse transcription of RNA yielded cDNA as the sequencing template. Profiling relied on immunoSEQ multiplex PCR, and the TCRdb table lists in-frame clones only, not all of them. The sample records roughly 120,000 clones, around 56% being singletons. Germline lookup yields CDR1 SGHTA and CDR2 FQGNSA. Germline trimming cut 3 bases from V and 1 base from J; bases unmatched to any gene: 2. The CDR3 is made up of 15 amino acids. Study-level points and caveats: Sequenced scalp T cells also include alphabeta T cells resident in normal skin.

As to treatment: oral pan-JAK inhibitor, 5-10 mg twice daily. Those with alopecia areata gave lesional scalp punch biopsies and peripheral blood. As concerns this clone: What it recognizes is unknown.

The input for sequencing was CD4+ T cells sorted from blood, taken at week 4, from a patient treated with tofacitinib. This chain links TRBV7-2 with TRBJ2-2, with 7 positions matching TRBD1. This receptor was obtained from a human donor with alopecia areata. CDR3 residues: CASSLYRGNTGELFF. The CDR3 DNA follows: TGTGCCAGCAGCTTGTACAGGGGGAACACCGGGGAGCTGTTTTTT.